This paragraph covers one T cell receptor beta chain sequence. The table came from immunoSEQ multiplex PCR; TCRdb's copy has only in-frame clones and leaves some out. The sample lists more than 14,000 clones; roughly 80% were seen once. Template: tumor biopsy or peripheral blood genomic DNA, roughly 600-6,004 ng per sample. The data were obtained in a study of T cells in tumors after PD-1 blockade. The V gene's germline CDR1 is LNHDA and CDR2 SQIVND (reference sequence). V gave up 2 bases and J gave up 2 bases, with 16 bases separating them. This CDR3 comprises 16 residues. The chain recombines TRBV19 with TRBJ2-7; TRBD1 is a possible D gene (6 bases). The clonotype originates from a human donor with basal cell carcinoma. The sequencing used PBMCs, collected after anti-PD-1 treatment. CDR3 sequence: CASSITGTLSPYEQYF. The CDR3 DNA is TGTGCCAGTAGTATAACTGGGACATTGTCCCCCTACGAGCAGTACTTC.